The source of this T cell receptor beta chain is a study of blood T cell repertoires in COVID-19. The wider study: Donors in the United States, Italy and Spain gave samples during acute or convalescent COVID-19. T cells, B-cell-depleted T cells, or PBMCs supplied cDNA or gDNA.

Authors' processing steps: Amplified reference gene primers provided the basis for estimating nucleated cell counts. Profiling relied on immunoSEQ multiplex PCR, and the TCRdb table lists in-frame clones only, not all of them. The V and J calls and the clone size are those of that table, but D and trimming were determined from the DNA. The sample has about 62,000 clones, roughly nine tenths seen once. V was pared by 7 bases and J by 2 bases, with 15 bases between. Looked up from germline, CDR1 is LNHDA and CDR2 is SQIVND (reference sequence). The CDR3 contains 15 residues. Seattle-derived patients entered the study during active infection and were followed longitudinally.

The chain employs TRBV19 and TRBJ1-3; D is ambiguous. The material sequenced was peripheral blood. The receptor was isolated from a woman aged 55-70 years with COVID-19, enrolled during active disease. The CDR3 here is CASKAGDRPGNTIYF. The CDR3 DNA reads TGTGCCAGTAAGGCAGGCGACCGACCTGGAAACACCATATATTTT.